These T cell receptor beta chains were read from a single sample in a study of cytomegalovirus exposure and HLA in healthy donors. Some clones are missing from TCRdb's copy, which holds only in-frame ones; the method was immunoSEQ multiplex PCR. The sample records around 130,000 clones, around 73% being singletons. The sequenced sample was PBMCs. The origin of the receptors is a man aged 50 to 59 in good health and CMV-seronegative. Each CDR3 is given without its conserved first and last residue. The order of the fields is CDR3 length, J gene, V gene, CDR3 protein.

10,TRBJ2-3,TRBV7-2,ASSPLAFGQY
11,TRBJ2-5,TRBV9,ASSVSGEETQY
12,TRBJ1-1,TRBV10-3,AISLEGAATEAF
13,TRBJ2-2,TRBV5-1,ASSSNTQGSGELF
10,TRBJ2-1,TRBV7-9,ASSGAYNEQF
10,TRBJ1-1,TRBV25-1,ASSEFVGAAF
10,TRBJ2-5,TRBV7-9,SSSASRETQY
12,TRBJ2-1,TRBV9,ASSSTTGGTEQF
14,TRBJ2-1,TRBV4-3,ASSQTGTSGSNEQF
12,TRBJ1-2,TRBV12-5,ASGLGTGSEGYT
8,TRBJ2-7,TRBV20-1,SAVQFEQY
16,TRBJ2-2,TRBV27,ASSFYHGAGGVGGELF
10,TRBJ2-7,TRBV30,AWSVSQGGQY
12,TRBJ2-7,TRBV4-3,ASSQELFSYEQY
14,TRBJ2-2,TRBV9,ASSDPDRGGTGELF
10,TRBJ1-2,TRBV2,ASSEQGGLDT
9,TRBJ2-1,TRBV27,ASSQYNEQF
14,TRBJ1-5,TRBV28,ASSPEDRGGNQPQH
13,TRBJ1-1,TRBV18,ASSPPAAGNTEAF
14,-,TRBV13,ASSLDDRGESYEQY
15,TRBJ2-5,TRBV13,ASSGGQGATLQETQY
15,TRBJ1-1,TRBV23-1,ASSQSKGRSGDTEAF
14,TRBJ1-2,TRBV28,ASSQMGTGFNYGYT
13,TRBJ1-3,TRBV6-5,ASSGQGFSGNTIY
10,TRBJ2-7,TRBV7-9,SSSLGGYEQY
14,TRBJ1-1,TRBV7-8,ASSLYLAQGGTEAF
10,TRBJ1-2,TRBV19,ASSIGDYGYT
12,TRBJ2-5,TRBV5-1,ASSLGQGQETQY
13,TRBJ1-4,TRBV6-5,ASSPQTGRYEKLF
14,TRBJ2-5,TRBV14,ASSEGNRGLQETQY
12,TRBJ2-7,TRBV5-1,ASSSSQGAYEQY
10,TRBJ2-3,TRBV29-1,SGRDGGDTQY
12,TRBJ1-3,TRBV7-9,ASRATDSGNTIY
16,TRBJ1-5,TRBV19,ASSITAGLDRSNQPQH
12,TRBJ2-7,TRBV28,ASSPSGSPYEQY
12,TRBJ2-7,TRBV2,ASTRDRTSYEQY
10,TRBJ1-5,TRBV19,ASNSFNQPQH
15,TRBJ2-1,TRBV7-8,ASSLVGRTGGIDEQF
18,TRBJ2-1,TRBV27,ASSHPGGTSGRPTYNEQF
15,TRBJ2-3,TRBV11-2,ASSFRAGGRSTDTQY
20,TRBJ2-2,TRBV9,ASSVDEEWGDRTGKDTGELF
12,TRBJ2-5,TRBV7-2,ASSLSGYQETQY
14,TRBJ2-1,TRBV7-9,ASSLAGGQGLDEQF
13,TRBJ2-4,TRBV18,ASSPPGQAKNIQY
11,TRBJ2-5,TRBV5-1,ASSLGGAETQY
14,TRBJ2-4,TRBV28,ASSEAGTSGSGIQY
13,TRBJ2-7,TRBV9,ASSVEGQGDDEQY